Listed here are 6 T cell receptor beta chains from one sample, sequenced in a study of T cell responses to AZD1222 COVID-19 vaccine. Sequencing was performed with immunoSEQ multiplex PCR; in TCRdb, only in-frame clones are kept and a portion is missing. The data hold 120,000 or so clones, with approximately 92% observed a single time. This sample comprised peripheral blood, obtained 28 days after the second AZD1222 dose. Receptor source: an adult who received the AZD1222 COVID-19 vaccine.

V and J are TRBV19 and TRBJ2-7; a possible D gene is TRBD1 (6 bases). Germline loops: CDR1 LNHDA, CDR2 SQIVND (reference sequence). This CDR3 has 18 amino acids. Trimming took off 6 bases at V and 0 bases at J, with 24 bases between the two ends. The CDR3 is CASSPLPATGEFSYEQYF. The DNA of the CDR3 is TGTGCCAGTAGCCCGCTCCCAGCGACAGGCGAATTCTCCTACGAGCAGTACTTC. The variable domain in full, with the rest retrieved from reference TRBV19 and TRBJ2-7, is DGGITQSPKYLFRKEGQNVTLSCEQNLNHDAMYWYRQDPGQGLRLIYYSQIVNDFQKGDIAEGYSVSREKKESFPLTVTSAQKNPTAFYLCASSPLPATGEFSYEQYFGPGTRLTVT.

This CDR3 reads CASSLVHSEQYF. CDR3 nucleotides: TGTGCCAGCAGCTTAGTGCATTCCGAGCAGTACTTC. The rearrangement joins TRBV7-2 to TRBJ2-7; no reliable D call. Germline CDR1 SGHTA, CDR2 FQGNSA. The CDR3 runs 12 residues. The V end lost 1 base, the J end lost 6 bases, and 7 bases lay between the germline ends. Complete variable domain (other parts from reference TRBV7-2 and TRBJ2-7): GAGVSQSPSNKVTEKGKDVELRCDPISGHTALYWYRQSLGQGLEFLIYFQGNSAPDKSGLPSDRFSAERTGGSVSTLTIQRTQQEDSAVYLCASSLVHSEQYFGPGTRLTVT.

This clone was counted only a few times. At the DNA level, this CDR3 is encoded by other sequences in the same sample as well. This rearrangement joins TRBV4-1 to TRBJ1-5; D perhaps matches TRBD1 (5 bases). From germline, CDR1 is MGHRA and CDR2 YSYEKL. With 0 bases removed from V and 0 bases from J, the gap between germline ends came to 6 bases. CDR3 length: 15 amino acids. The CDR3 DNA reads as TGCGCCAGCAGCCAAGATCAGGGTAGCAATCAGCCCCAGCATTTT. Amino acid sequence: CASSQDQGSNQPQHF.

The genes are TRBV6-5 and TRBJ2-2, with 13 bases fitting TRBD2. The CDR3 is 14 residues long. Germline V gene lookup returns CDR1 MNHEY and CDR2 SVGAGI. V was clipped by 6 bases and J by 6 bases; unmatched bases: 1. CDR3 DNA: TGTGCCAGCAGCGGACTAGCGGGAGCCGGGGAGCTGTTTTTT. Translation: CASSGLAGAGELFF.

CDR3 loop: CASTGTSGVDEQFF. The CDR3 DNA reads TGTGCCAGCACCGGGACTAGCGGGGTTGATGAGCAGTTCTTC. The chain combines TRBV6-5 with TRBJ2-1, with 13 bases that match TRBD2. Per the germline V gene, CDR1 is MNHEY and CDR2 is SVGAGI. After removal of 7 bases from V and 8 bases from J, the junction contained 5 bases not matched to a gene. The CDR3 contains 14 residues.

The chain couples TRBV28 to TRBJ1-2; 10 bases are shared with TRBD1. Germline V lookup: CDR1 MDHEN, CDR2 SYDVKM. The junction had 5 bases not matched to a gene; V was cut back by 3 bases and J by 7 bases. CDR3 length equals 14 residues. The CDR3, as DNA: TGTGCCAGCAGTTTCGACAGGGGGCGAGGTGGCTACACCTTC. Protein: CASSFDRGRGGYTF.